These 14 T cell receptor beta chains originate from one sample sequenced in a study of OX40 agonist ivuxolimab in advanced cancers. Assay: immunoSEQ multiplex PCR; the TCRdb copy retains only in-frame clones and omits some. The table lists approximately 58,000 clones, 80% to 95% of them singletons, with roughly 13% in the top ten. This material consisted of CD4+ or CD8+ T cells sorted from blood, taken in a trial of the OX40 agonist ivuxolimab. The receptors derive from an adult with an advanced solid tumor such as melanoma, head and neck, liver or kidney cancer.

This rearrangement joins TRBV6-7 to TRBJ2-1; either TRBD1 or TRBD2 may supply D (6 bases each). TRBV6-7 is recorded as an ORF, its role being uncertain. Trimming removed 2 bases from V and 9 bases from J, with 29 bases in between. This CDR3 contains 19 residues. The CDR3 protein is CASSYVPGCGGRAGCEQFF. The CDR3 DNA reads TGTGCCAGCAGTTACGTACCCGGGTGTGGGGGGCGCGCTGGATGTGAGCAGTTCTTC.

This clone appeared a single time. The chain combines TRBV12-5 with TRBJ2-7; the D gene is possibly TRBD1 (6 bases). V was shortened by 7 bases and J by 0 bases, with 16 bases between the two germline ends. The CDR3 covers 15 residues. The germline gives CDR1 LGHNT, CDR2 FRNRAP. CDR3 in amino acids: CASAATDRISYEQYF. The CDR3 DNA reads as TGTGCTAGTGCCGCTACCGACAGGATCTCCTACGAGCAGTACTTC.

The chain employs TRBV7-9 and TRBJ2-5, with TRBD2 matching 7 bases. Germline lookup yields CDR1 SEHNR and CDR2 FQNEAQ (reference sequence). The V segment lost 3 bases and the J segment 4 bases; nucleotides outside the gene matches: 5. The CDR3 contains 14 residues. The CDR3 nucleotides read TGTGCCAGCAGCTTGGCTAGCGGAAGAGAGACCCAGTACTTC. Its translation: CASSLASGRETQYF.

This clone was recorded only once. V gene TRBV25-1 combines with J gene TRBJ2-7, with a possible D match to TRBD1 (5 bases). The CDR3 loop spans 12 amino acids. Germline V lookup: CDR1 MGHDK, CDR2 SYGVNS. V lost 4 bases and J lost 6, with 10 bases in between. CDR3 in amino acids: CASSVVRGEQYF. The CDR3 nucleotides are TGTGCCAGCAGTGTCGTTAGGGGCGAGCAGTACTTC.

The genes are TRBV19 and TRBJ1-1; D might be TRBD1 (5 bases). V dropped 2 bases and J dropped 1 base, with 11 bases sitting between them. CDR1 and CDR2 from the germline V gene are LNHDA and SQIVND (reference sequence). This CDR3 is built from 15 residues. The CDR3, as DNA: TGTGCCAGTAGTATATGGGGCGCGGGGAACACTGAAGCTTTCTTT. This sequence encodes CASSIWGAGNTEAFF.

The table lists this clone with a count of one. The chain employs TRBV28 and TRBJ2-3; D gene uncertain. V lost 2 bases and J lost 2, with 8 bases in between. This CDR3 has 14 amino acids. Germline lookup yields CDR1 MDHEN and CDR2 SYDVKM. CDR3 nucleotides: TGTGCCAGCAGTTTAGTGGGGAACACAGATACGCAGTATTTT. Protein product: CASSLVGNTDTQYF.

The chain joins TRBV28 to TRBJ1-2, with 7 nucleotides matching TRBD1. The J segment lost 6 bases and the V segment lost 1 base, leaving 11 bases of the junction unmatched. In germline, CDR1 is MDHEN, CDR2 SYDVKM. This CDR3 is 16 amino acids long. CDR3 region: CASSLYVRTGINGYTF. The DNA of the CDR3 is TGTGCCAGCAGTTTATACGTCAGGACAGGCATCAATGGCTACACCTTC.

As for this clone: The junction departs from germline at one end; a sequencing error may be responsible. The genes are TRBV28 and TRBJ2-1; no definite D call. The CDR3 contains 15 residues. Germline CDR1 is MDHEN and CDR2 is SYDVKM. The CDR3: CASRSTLSSYNEQLF. The CDR3, as DNA: TGTGCCAGTAGAAGTACACTGAGCTCCTACAATGAGCAGCTCTTC. Filled out from reference TRBV28 and TRBJ2-1, the complete variable domain reads DVKVTQSSRYLVKRTGEKVFLECVQDMDHENMFWYRQDPGLGLRLIYFSYDVKMKEKGDIPEGYSVSREKKERFSLILESASTNQTSMYLCASRSTLSSYNEQLFGPGTRLTVL.

The chain couples TRBV9 to TRBJ2-3, with 8 bases that match TRBD1. Germline loops: CDR1 SGDLS, CDR2 YYNGEE. Trimming cost V 3 bases and J 2 bases; bases outside gene matches: 11. The CDR3 length is 17 residues. The CDR3: CASSDPLDRDDTDTQYF. As DNA, the CDR3 is TGTGCCAGCAGCGATCCCCTGGACAGGGATGACACAGATACGCAGTATTTT.

The J gene is TRBJ1-4, the V gene TRBV28; D might be TRBD1 (6 bases). Trimming took off 5 bases at V and 5 bases at J, with 18 bases between the two ends. Germline V gene lookup returns CDR1 MDHEN and CDR2 SYDVKM. The CDR3 has 16 amino acids. The CDR3 nucleotides are TGTGCCAGCAGTACGACAGGCGAGTCGACAAATGAAAAACTGTTTTTT. It translates to CASSTTGESTNEKLFF.

J is TRBJ2-7 and V is TRBV7-8; the D is unclear. In germline, CDR1 is SGHVS, CDR2 FQNEAQ. V lost 1 base to trimming and J lost 0 bases, with 4 bases between them. This CDR3 is built from 13 residues. The CDR3 bases are TGTGCCAGCAGCTTAGGATTCTCCTACGAGCAGTACTTC. It specifies CASSLGFSYEQYF.

This chain joins TRBV6-5 and TRBJ2-7, with 9 bases lining up with TRBD1. This CDR3 has 13 amino acids. The V and J ends lost 1 base and 5 bases, in that order; junction bases with no gene match: 0. The V gene's germline CDR1 is MNHEY and CDR2 SVGAGI. The CDR3 region has the DNA TGTGCCAGCAGTTACTGGACAGGGGACGAGCAGTACTTC. Protein product: CASSYWTGDEQYF.

This chain joins TRBV5-1 and TRBJ2-3; D might be TRBD1 (6 bases). Germline V gene lookup returns CDR1 SGHRS and CDR2 YFSETQ. Trimming shortened V by 9 bases and J by 0 bases, and 23 bases separated the two germline ends. This CDR3 region has 17 residues. This CDR3 is CATCEGSRGISTDTQYF. Here the CDR3 DNA reads TGCGCCACCTGTGAAGGCAGTAGGGGGATAAGCACAGATACGCAGTATTTT.

This chain joins TRBV6-1 and TRBJ2-7; D not certain. The V gene's germline CDR1 is MNHNS and CDR2 SASEGT. This CDR3 contains 14 residues. V shed 4 bases and J shed 6 bases, with 16 bases lying between them. The CDR3 reads CASSAKEWVTEQYF. CDR3 sequence (DNA): TGTGCCAGCAGTGCGAAGGAGTGGGTCACCGAGCAGTACTTC.